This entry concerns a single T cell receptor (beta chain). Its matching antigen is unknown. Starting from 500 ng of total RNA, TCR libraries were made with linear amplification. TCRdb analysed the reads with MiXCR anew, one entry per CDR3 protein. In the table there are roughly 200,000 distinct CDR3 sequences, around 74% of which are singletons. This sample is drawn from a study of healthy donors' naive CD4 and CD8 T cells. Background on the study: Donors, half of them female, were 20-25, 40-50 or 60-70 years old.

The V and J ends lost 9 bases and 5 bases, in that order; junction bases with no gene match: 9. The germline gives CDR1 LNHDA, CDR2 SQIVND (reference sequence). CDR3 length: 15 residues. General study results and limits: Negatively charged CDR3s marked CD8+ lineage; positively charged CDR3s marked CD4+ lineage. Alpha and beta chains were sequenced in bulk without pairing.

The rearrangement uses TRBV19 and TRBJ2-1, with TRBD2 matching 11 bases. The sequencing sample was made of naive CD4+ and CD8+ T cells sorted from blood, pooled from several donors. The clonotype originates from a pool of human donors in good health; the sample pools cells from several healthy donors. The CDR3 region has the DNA TGTGCCAGCTCTTACCTTAGCGGGGGGGACAATGAGCAGTTCTTC. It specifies CASSYLSGGDNEQFF.